This T cell receptor (beta chain) was obtained from a study of T-cell memory formation after mild COVID-19. Study information: In these data, TCR clusters were largely donor specific.

It was 5'RACE with constant-segment primers that produced the TCR alpha and TCR beta cDNA libraries, which carried sample barcodes and UMIs. TCRdb itself ran the 5' RACE reads through MiXCR, one entry per CDR3 protein. The sample includes some 450,000 distinct CDR3 sequences, about 19% seen only once; the top ten take roughly 8%. Study findings and constraints: Day 15 to 85 contracting clones showed balanced CD4/CD8; later expanders leaned CD4+.

The sample holds a few counts of this clonotype. No antigen is known for it. The receptor's source is an adult woman who had mild COVID-19 (a few samples of this study predate the infection). Cell type and time point are not known. Sequences were obtained from PBMCs or a T cell subset sorted from them (not recorded which).

The chain's CDR3 is CASSFYIAGGNEQFF. CDR3 DNA: TGTGCCAGCAGCTTTTATATAGCGGGAGGGAATGAGCAGTTCTTC. This chain joins TRBV7-9 and TRBJ2-1; 11 bases align to TRBD2. V dropped 3 bases and J dropped 7; count of bases not matched to a gene: 5. Per germline, CDR1 SEHNR and CDR2 FQNEAQ (reference sequence). The CDR3 loop spans 15 amino acids.